The next 21 T cell receptor beta chains were all read from a single sample in a study of tumor and adjacent non-tumor tissue in lung cancer. TCRbeta libraries were built with three rounds of nested PCR, modified from ARM-PCR. Via MiXCR, TCRdb re-called the multiplex PCR reads, giving one row per CDR3 protein. The table records approximately 75,000 distinct CDR3 sequences, 60% to 80% of them present only once. No cell sorting was done before RNA was extracted from the tissue. Sequencing was performed on lung tumor tissue. These receptors all stem from a woman aged 45-59 years with non-small cell lung cancer.

Note on this clonotype: A read error may explain this, as a much larger clone is one base away. The rearrangement joins TRBV7-8 to TRBJ2-7; 13 positions match TRBD2. This CDR3 is 16 amino acids long. V lost 5 bases to trimming and J lost 1 base; unmatched junction nucleotides: 5. CDR1 is SGHVS and CDR2 is FQNEAQ in the germline V gene. Written as DNA, the CDR3 is TGTGCCAGCAGCCCGGGACTAGCGGGAATATCCTACGAGCAGTACTTC. This sequence encodes CASSPGLAGISYEQYF. The variable domain in full, with the rest retrieved from reference TRBV7-8 and TRBJ2-7, is GAGVSQSPRYKVAKRGQDVALRCDPISGHVSLFWYQQALGQGPEFLTYFQNEAQLDKSGLPSDRFFAERPEGSVSTLKIQRTQQEDSAVYLCASSPGLAGISYEQYFGPGTRLTVT.

As to this clonotype: The junction and the germline gene differ at one end; a read error may be behind it. The chain joins TRBV11-2 to TRBJ2-1; no reliable D call. CDR1 and CDR2 (germline): SGHAT, FQNNGV. The length of the CDR3 is 13 residues. The CDR3 DNA reads TGCGCCAGCAGCTTAGAGGCAGGCCGCGAGCAGTTTTTC. Translating gives CASSLEAGREQFF.

In the case of this clonotype: Relative to the germline gene, one junction end is altered; a read error may explain this. V and J are TRBV11-3 and TRBJ2-7, with a weak D call TRBD2 (6 bases). Germline values: CDR1 SGHNT, CDR2 YENEEA. CDR3 length: 14 residues. CDR3 in DNA: TGTGCCAGCAGCTCCGGGATAGGGGAGGTCGAGCAGTGCTTC. It specifies CASSSGIGEVEQCF.

This clonotype is a singleton in its sample. No conserved phenylalanine or tryptophan ends this CDR3, so it is likely a read error. The chain is built from TRBV6-6 and TRBJ1-4; maybe TRBD1 (6 bases). Germline V gene lookup returns CDR1 MNHNY and CDR2 SVGAGI (reference sequence). CDR3 size: 13 residues. This CDR3 reads CVNRAGADEKLFY. For the CDR3, the DNA is TGTGTCAACAGGGCAGGGGCGGATGAAAAACTGTTTTAT.

Comment on this clonotype: Since the CDR3 does not end with the conserved phenylalanine or tryptophan, this likely comes from a read error. V gene TRBV29-1 combines with J gene TRBJ2-1; 10 bases match TRBD2. This CDR3 has 13 amino acids. The germline V gene encodes CDR1 SQVTM and CDR2 ANQGSEA. J gave up 10 bases and V 7 bases, and 10 bases lay outside the gene matches. Written as DNA, the CDR3 is TGCAGCGCCAAGAAGCGGGGGGGAGGCGAGCAGTTCTTA. Protein: CSAKKRGGGEQFL.

Points on this clonotype: Without the conserved terminal phenylalanine or tryptophan, this CDR3 likely stems from a read error. V and J are TRBV6-6 and TRBJ2-5; possibly TRBD2 for D (6 bases). This CDR3 is built from 13 residues. The V gene lost 10 bases and the J gene lost 4 bases, with 16 bases spanning the gap. Per germline, CDR1 MNHNY and CDR2 SVGAGI (reference sequence). The CDR3 DNA follows: TGTGCCAACAGCCCTAATAGCGGAGAGACCCAGTACATC. Its protein is CANSPNSGETQYI.

A note on this clonotype: This may be a read error, as it is one base from a much larger clone. This chain uses TRBV20-1 with TRBJ2-1; D may be TRBD2 (5 bases). CDR1 and CDR2 (germline): DFQATT, SNEGSKA (reference sequence). The CDR3 runs to 14 residues. V lost 2 bases and J lost 9, with 17 bases in between. CDR3 sequence: CSARLSATHSEQFF. The CDR3 DNA follows: TGCAGTGCTAGACTTAGCGCGACGCACAGTGAGCAGTTCTTC.

The V and J genes are TRBV11-2 and TRBJ1-5; D remains unclear. Trimming removed 9 bases from V and 8 bases from J, with 20 bases in between. The CDR3 sequence is 14 residues long. The germline CDR1 and CDR2 sequences are SGHAT and FQNNGV. In DNA form, the CDR3 reads TGTGCCAGGATTACCGGGCGACGAACTAAGCCCCAGCATTTT. Its protein is CARITGRRTKPQHF. Full variable domain (missing parts from reference TRBV11-2 and TRBJ1-5): EAGVAQSPRYKIIEKRQSVAFWCNPISGHATLYWYQQILGQGPKLLIQFQNNGVVDDSQLPKDRFSAERLKGVDSTLKIQPAKLEDSAVYLCARITGRRTKPQHFGDGTRLSIL.

Notes on this clonotype: This may be a read error, as it is one base from a much larger clone. The genes are TRBV7-2 and TRBJ2-3, with D tentatively TRBD2 (6 bases). The CDR3 is 16 residues long. Germline lookup yields CDR1 SGHTA and CDR2 FQGNSA. As DNA, the CDR3 is TGTGCCAGCAGCTTCCCTCTAGCGAGGACTTTGGATAAGCAGTATTTT. It codes for CASSFPLARTLDKQYF.

Note on this clonotype: An end of the junction differs from the germline gene, which may be a read error. The chain links TRBV10-2 to TRBJ2-7, with a possible D match to TRBD1 (5 bases). Germline assignment: CDR1 WSHSY and CDR2 SAAADI. CDR3 length equals 13 residues. The DNA of the CDR3 is TGTGCCAGCATTAGGGGTAGCTCCTACGAACAGTACTTC. Encoded protein: CASIRGSSYEQYF.

As regards this clonotype: The junction does not match germline at one end; this may be a read error. The genes are TRBV6-5 and TRBJ1-2; the D is unclear. This CDR3 is built from 13 residues. Germline-derived CDR1 and CDR2 are MNHEY and SVGAGI. The CDR3 is CVSSRQANYGYTF. The CDR3 bases are TGTGTCAGCAGTCGGCAAGCTAATTATGGCTACACCTTC.

The chain employs TRBV6-5 and TRBJ1-2; tentative D call: TRBD1 (6 bases). The CDR3 sequence is 12 residues long. Looked up from germline, CDR1 is MNHEY and CDR2 is SVGAGI. CDR3 nucleotide sequence: TGTGTCATCCTGGGGGCGAACTATGGCTACACCTTC. Its protein is CVILGANYGYTF.

Remarks on this clonotype: A much bigger clone sits one base away, suggesting this may be a read error. The chain joins TRBV28 to TRBJ1-5; D is perhaps TRBD1 (5 bases). The CDR3 sequence is 15 residues long. Germline lookup yields CDR1 MDHEN and CDR2 SYDVKM. CDR3 residues: CTSSLVLGTYQPQHF. Here the CDR3 DNA reads TGTACCAGCAGTTTAGTGTTAGGGACGTATCAGCCCCAGCATTTT.

This chain connects TRBV20-1 to TRBJ2-3; TRBD1 might be the D (6 bases). The CDR3 has 15 amino acids. Germline V gene sequence: CDR1 DFQATT, CDR2 SNEGSKA (reference sequence). Written as DNA, the CDR3 is TGCAGCCTGAGGGGGACGGGAAGGTTGTCTGATACGCAGTATTTT. Its protein is CSLRGTGRLSDTQYF.

As regards this clonotype: The CDR3 end shows no conserved phenylalanine or tryptophan, and so a read error is likely. As DNA, the CDR3 is TGTGCCAGTATCTTAGGACGCTACAATGAGCAGTTCCTC. Translated: CASILGRYNEQFL. The chain is built from TRBV11-3 and TRBJ2-1; D gene unclear. Trimming stripped 9 bases from V and 3 bases from J, with 12 bases between. This CDR3 has 13 amino acids. CDR1 and CDR2 from the germline V gene are SGHNT and YENEEA.

In regard to this clonotype: Since a much larger clone is just one base distant, this may be a read error. The gene calls are TRBV5-1 and TRBJ2-3; 7 bases are shared with TRBD2. Germline CDR1 is SGHRS and CDR2 is YFSETQ. The CDR3 extends over 16 amino acids. This CDR3 reads CASNLDGGRSRDTQYF. Written as DNA, the CDR3 is TGCGCCAGCAACTTGGATGGCGGGAGAAGTCGAGATACGCAGTATTTT.

As for this clonotype: Possible read error: a much larger clone is one base away. The rearrangement links TRBV28 to TRBJ2-2, with 7 bases that match TRBD1. Germline loops: CDR1 MDHEN, CDR2 SYDVKM. The CDR3 has 14 amino acids. In nucleotides, the CDR3 is TGTGCCTGCAGCAGACAGGGAAGGGCCGGGGAGCTGTTTTTT. Amino acid sequence: CACSRQGRAGELFF.

A remark on this clonotype: The junction departs from germline at one end; a sequencing error may be responsible. This CDR3 reads CTSSPEISATDTQFF. As DNA, the CDR3 is TGTACCAGCTCCCCCGAGATATCGGCGACAGATACGCAGTTTTTT. The chain couples TRBV6-5 to TRBJ2-3, with D perhaps TRBD1 (5 bases). CDR1 and CDR2 from the germline V gene are MNHEY and SVGAGI. The CDR3 totals 15 residues.

Details on this clonotype: This sequence may be a read error, since a much larger clone differs from it by one base. The J gene is TRBJ2-2, the V gene TRBV20-1, with 10 bases aligning to TRBD2. Germline V gene data show CDR1 as DFQATT and CDR2 as SNEGSKA (reference sequence). The CDR3 length is 17 residues. The CDR3 reads CSTRDEFQREGIGELFF. The CDR3 DNA reads TGCAGTACTAGAGATGAATTCCAGCGGGAGGGAATCGGGGAGCTGTTTTTT.

This chain uses TRBV4-1 with TRBJ2-1; 8 nucleotides match TRBD2. The CDR3 spans 15 residues. The germline gives CDR1 MGHRA, CDR2 YSYEKL. V trimming: 10 bases; J trimming: 13 bases; junction bases outside the gene matches: 21. DNA of the CDR3: TGCGCCAATAGTCAACCCACTAGCGGAGGGGCTGATCAGTTCTTC. Translating gives CANSQPTSGGADQFF.

Details on this clonotype: Mismatch with germline at one junction end may stem from a read error. The rearrangement uses TRBV12-3 or TRBV12-4 and TRBJ2-6; unclear D gene. The CDR3 totals 15 residues. Here the CDR3 reads CASSFRVSRANILTF. CDR3 nucleotide sequence: TGTGCCAGCAGTTTTCGGGTCTCTAGGGCCAACATCCTGACTTTC.